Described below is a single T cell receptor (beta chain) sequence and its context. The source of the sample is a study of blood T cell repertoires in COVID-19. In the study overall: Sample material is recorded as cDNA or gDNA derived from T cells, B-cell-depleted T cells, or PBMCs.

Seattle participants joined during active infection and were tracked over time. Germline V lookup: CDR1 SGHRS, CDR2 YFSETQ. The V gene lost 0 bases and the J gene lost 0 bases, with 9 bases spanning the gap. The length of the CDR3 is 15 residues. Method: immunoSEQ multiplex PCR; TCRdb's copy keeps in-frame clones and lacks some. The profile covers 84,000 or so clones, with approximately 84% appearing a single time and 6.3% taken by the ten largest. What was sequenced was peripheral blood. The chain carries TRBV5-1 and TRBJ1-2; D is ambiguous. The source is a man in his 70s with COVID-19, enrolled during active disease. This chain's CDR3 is CASSLGDTTNYGYTF. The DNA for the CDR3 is TGCGCCAGCAGCTTGGGCGACACAACTAACTATGGCTACACCTTC.